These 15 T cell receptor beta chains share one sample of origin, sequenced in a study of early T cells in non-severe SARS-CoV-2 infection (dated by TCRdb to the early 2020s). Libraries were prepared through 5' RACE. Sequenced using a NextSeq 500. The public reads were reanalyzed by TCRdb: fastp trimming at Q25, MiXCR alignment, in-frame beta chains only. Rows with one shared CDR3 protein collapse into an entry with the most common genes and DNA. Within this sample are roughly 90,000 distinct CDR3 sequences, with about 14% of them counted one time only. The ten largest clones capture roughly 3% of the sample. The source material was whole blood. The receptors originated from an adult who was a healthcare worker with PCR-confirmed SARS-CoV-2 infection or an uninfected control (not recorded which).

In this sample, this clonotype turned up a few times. The CDR3 loop is CASSLVRAGSGQYF. CDR3 coding DNA: TGTGCCAGCAGCTTAGTACGGGCGGGCTCCGGGCAGTACTTC. The gene calls are TRBV7-2 and TRBJ2-7; D is possibly TRBD2 (5 bases). The CDR3 sequence is 14 residues long. V shed 1 base and J shed 9 bases, with 16 bases lying between them. CDR1 is SGHTA and CDR2 is FQGNSA in the germline V gene.

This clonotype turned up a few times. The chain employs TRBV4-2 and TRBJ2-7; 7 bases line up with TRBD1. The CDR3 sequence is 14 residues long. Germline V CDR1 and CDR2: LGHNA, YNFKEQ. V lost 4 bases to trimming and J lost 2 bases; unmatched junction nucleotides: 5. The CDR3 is CASSPSGQPYEQYF. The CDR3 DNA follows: TGTGCCAGCAGCCCTTCGGGACAGCCCTACGAGCAGTACTTC.

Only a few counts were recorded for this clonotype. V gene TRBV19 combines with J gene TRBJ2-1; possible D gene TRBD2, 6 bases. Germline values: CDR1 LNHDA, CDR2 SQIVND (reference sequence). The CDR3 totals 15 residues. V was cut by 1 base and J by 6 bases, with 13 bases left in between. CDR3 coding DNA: TGTGCCAGTAGTATAGGAGCCGGGAGTCCCAATGAGCAGTTCTTC. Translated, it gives CASSIGAGSPNEQFF.

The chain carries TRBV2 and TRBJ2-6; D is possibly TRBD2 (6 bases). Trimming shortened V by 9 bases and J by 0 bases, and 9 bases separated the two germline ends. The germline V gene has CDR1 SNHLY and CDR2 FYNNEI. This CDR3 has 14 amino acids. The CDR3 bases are TGTGCCAGTATGCGGGACTCTGGGGCCAACGTCCTGACTTTC. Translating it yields CASMRDSGANVLTF. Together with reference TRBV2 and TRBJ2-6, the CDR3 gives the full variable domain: EPEVTQTPSHQVTQMGQEVILRCVPISNHLYFYWYRQILGQKVEFLVSFYNNEISEKSEIFDDQFSVERPDGSNFTLKIRSTKLEDSAMYFCASMRDSGANVLTFGAGSRLTVL.

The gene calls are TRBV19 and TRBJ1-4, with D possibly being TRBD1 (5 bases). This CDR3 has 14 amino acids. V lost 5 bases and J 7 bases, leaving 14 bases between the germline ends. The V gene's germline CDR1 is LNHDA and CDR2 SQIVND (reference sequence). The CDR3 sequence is CASSDCGTSEKLFF. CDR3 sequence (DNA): TGTGCCAGTAGTGACTGCGGGACCTCTGAAAAACTGTTTTTT. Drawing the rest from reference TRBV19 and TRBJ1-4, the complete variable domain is DGGITQSPKYLFRKEGQNVTLSCEQNLNHDAMYWYRQDPGQGLRLIYYSQIVNDFQKGDIAEGYSVSREKKESFPLTVTSAQKNPTAFYLCASSDCGTSEKLFFGSGTQLSVL.

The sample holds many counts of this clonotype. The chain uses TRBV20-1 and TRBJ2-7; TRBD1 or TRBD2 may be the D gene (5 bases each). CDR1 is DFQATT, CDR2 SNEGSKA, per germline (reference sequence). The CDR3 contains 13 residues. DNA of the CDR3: TGCAATGCCACCGGGGACGCAACCTACGAGCAGTACTTC. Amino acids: CNATGDATYEQYF.

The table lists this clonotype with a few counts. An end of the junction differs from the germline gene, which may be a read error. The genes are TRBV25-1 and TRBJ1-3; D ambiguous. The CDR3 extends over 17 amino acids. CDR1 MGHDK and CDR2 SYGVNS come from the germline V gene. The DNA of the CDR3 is TGTGCCAGCAGTGAATTAGTAAGCTCCTTCTCTGAAAACACCATATATTTT. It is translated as CASSELVSSFSENTIYF.

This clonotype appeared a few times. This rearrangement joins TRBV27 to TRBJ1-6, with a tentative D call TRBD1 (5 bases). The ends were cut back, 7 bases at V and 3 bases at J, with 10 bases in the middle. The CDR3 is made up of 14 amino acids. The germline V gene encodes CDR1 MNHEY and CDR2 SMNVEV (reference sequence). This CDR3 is CASTTGHYNSPLHF. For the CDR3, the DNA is TGTGCCAGCACTACAGGTCACTATAATTCACCCCTCCACTTT.

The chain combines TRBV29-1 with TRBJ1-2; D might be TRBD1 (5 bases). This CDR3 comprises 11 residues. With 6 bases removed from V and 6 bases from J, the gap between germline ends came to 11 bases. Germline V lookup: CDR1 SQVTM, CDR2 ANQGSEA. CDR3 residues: CSVNLRDGYTF. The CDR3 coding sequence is TGCAGCGTCAATCTCAGGGATGGCTACACCTTC.

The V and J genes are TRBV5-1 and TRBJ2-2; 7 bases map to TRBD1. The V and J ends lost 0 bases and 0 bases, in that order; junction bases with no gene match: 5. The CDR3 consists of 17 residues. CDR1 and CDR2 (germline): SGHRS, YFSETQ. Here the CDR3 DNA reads TGCGCCAGCAGCTTGGCCTTGGGACAGCCGAACACCGGGGAGCTGTTTTTT. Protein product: CASSLALGQPNTGELFF.

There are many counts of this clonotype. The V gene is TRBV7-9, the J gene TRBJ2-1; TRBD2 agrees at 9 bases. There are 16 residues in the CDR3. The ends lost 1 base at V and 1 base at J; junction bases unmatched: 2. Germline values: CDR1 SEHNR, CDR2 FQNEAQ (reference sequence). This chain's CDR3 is CASSLGAGGSYNEQFF. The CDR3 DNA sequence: TGTGCCAGCAGCTTAGGGGCGGGAGGGTCCTACAATGAGCAGTTCTTC.

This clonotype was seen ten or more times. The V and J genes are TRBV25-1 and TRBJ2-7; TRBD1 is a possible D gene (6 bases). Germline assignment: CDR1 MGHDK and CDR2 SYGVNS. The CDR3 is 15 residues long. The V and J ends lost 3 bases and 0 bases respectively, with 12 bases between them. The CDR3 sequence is CASSEQTGSSYEQYF. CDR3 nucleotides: TGTGCCAGCAGTGAGCAGACAGGAAGCTCCTACGAGCAGTACTTC.

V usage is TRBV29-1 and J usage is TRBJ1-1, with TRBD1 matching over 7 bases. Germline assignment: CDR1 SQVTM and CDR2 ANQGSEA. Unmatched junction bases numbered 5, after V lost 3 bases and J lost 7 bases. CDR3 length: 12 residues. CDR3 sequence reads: CSVEEGALEAFF. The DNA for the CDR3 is TGCAGCGTTGAGGAGGGGGCGCTTGAAGCTTTCTTT. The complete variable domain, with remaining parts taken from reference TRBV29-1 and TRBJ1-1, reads SAVISQKPSRDICQRGTSLTIQCQVDSQVTMMFWYRQQPGQSLTLIATANQGSEATYESGFVIDKFPISRPNLTFSTLTVSNMSPEDSSIYLCSVEEGALEAFFGQGTRLTVV.

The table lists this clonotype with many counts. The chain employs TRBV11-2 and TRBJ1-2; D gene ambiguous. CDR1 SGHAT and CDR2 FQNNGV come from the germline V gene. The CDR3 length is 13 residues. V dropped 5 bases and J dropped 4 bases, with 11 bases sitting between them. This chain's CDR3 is CASSRGRVYGYTF. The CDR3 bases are TGTGCCAGCAGCCGAGGACGGGTCTATGGCTACACCTTC. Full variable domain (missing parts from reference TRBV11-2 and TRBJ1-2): EAGVAQSPRYKIIEKRQSVAFWCNPISGHATLYWYQQILGQGPKLLIQFQNNGVVDDSQLPKDRFSAERLKGVDSTLKIQPAKLEDSAVYLCASSRGRVYGYTFGSGTRLTVV.

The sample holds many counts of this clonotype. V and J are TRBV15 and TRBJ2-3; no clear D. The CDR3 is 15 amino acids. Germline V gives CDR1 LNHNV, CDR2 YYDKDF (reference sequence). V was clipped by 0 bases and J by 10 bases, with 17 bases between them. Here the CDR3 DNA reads TGTGCCACCAGCAGAGATAGGGCAGCCTACGAAGCGCAGTATTTT. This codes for CATSRDRAAYEAQYF.